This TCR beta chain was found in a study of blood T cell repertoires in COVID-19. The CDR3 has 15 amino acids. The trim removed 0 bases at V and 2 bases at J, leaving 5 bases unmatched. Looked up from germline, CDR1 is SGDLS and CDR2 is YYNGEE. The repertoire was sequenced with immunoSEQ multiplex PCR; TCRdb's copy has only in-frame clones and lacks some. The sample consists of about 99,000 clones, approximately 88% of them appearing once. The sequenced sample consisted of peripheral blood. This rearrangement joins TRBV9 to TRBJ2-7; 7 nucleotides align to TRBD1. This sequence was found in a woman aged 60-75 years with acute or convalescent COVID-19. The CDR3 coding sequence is TGTGCCAGCAGCGTAGATTCTACAGGGGCCTACGAGCAGTACTTC. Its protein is CASSVDSTGAYEQYF. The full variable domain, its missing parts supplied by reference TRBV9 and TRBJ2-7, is DSGVTQTPKHLITATGQRVTLRCSPRSGDLSVYWYQQSLDQGLQFLIQYYNGEERAKGNILERFSAQQFPDLHSELNLSSLELGDSALYFCASSVDSTGAYEQYFGPGTRLTVT.